The 25 T cell receptor beta chains below all came from one sample that was sequenced in a study of blood T cell repertoires in COVID-19. Using immunoSEQ multiplex PCR, the repertoire was profiled, and TCRdb retains in-frame clones only, with some absent. The sample has 200,000 to 300,000 clones, around four fifths seen once; the top ten hold 4% to 5%. The sequenced material came from peripheral blood. These receptors were taken from a man in his 60s with acute or convalescent COVID-19.

The rearrangement joins TRBV6-1 to TRBJ1-4, with D possibly matching TRBD1 (5 bases). The CDR3 contains 15 residues. V was trimmed by 2 bases and J by 7 bases, leaving 14 bases between them. Germline-derived CDR1 and CDR2 are MNHNS and SASEGT. CDR3 residues: CASSERGRAGEKLFF. CDR3 coding DNA: TGTGCCAGCAGTGAAAGGGGCAGGGCCGGTGAAAAACTGTTTTTT.

This rearrangement joins TRBV7-3 to TRBJ2-7; the D gene is possibly TRBD2 (6 bases). Germline assignment: CDR1 SGHTA and CDR2 FQGTGA. The CDR3 is 14 amino acids. V lost 1 base and J 5 bases, leaving 12 bases between the germline ends. The CDR3 protein is CASSLNPSADEQYF. CDR3 sequence (DNA): TGTGCCAGCAGCTTAAACCCTAGCGCGGACGAGCAGTACTTC.

The rearrangement joins TRBV5-1 to TRBJ1-5, with TRBD1 matching over 8 bases. CDR3 size: 15 residues. Germline-derived CDR1 and CDR2 are SGHRS and YFSETQ. Trimming took 4 bases from V and 11 from J; bases not matched to a gene: 14. Written as DNA, the CDR3 is TGCGCCAGCAGCCCATCTCCAAGGACAGGGCTGGCCCAGCATTTT. It specifies CASSPSPRTGLAQHF.

The chain employs TRBV4-2 and TRBJ2-6, with D perhaps matching TRBD2 (6 bases). This CDR3 contains 17 residues. V lost 4 bases and J lost 2, with 15 bases in between. Germline values: CDR1 LGHNA, CDR2 YNFKEQ. CDR3 coding DNA: TGTGCCAGCAGCCCGCGGGACGGCCAGGCTGGGGCCAACGTCCTGACTTTC. Residues: CASSPRDGQAGANVLTF.

The chain joins TRBV19 to TRBJ1-5, with 9 bases matching TRBD1. After removal of 5 bases from V and 2 bases from J, the junction contained 10 bases not matched to a gene. Germline assignment: CDR1 LNHDA and CDR2 SQIVND (reference sequence). This CDR3 region has 17 residues. The CDR3 DNA reads as TGTGCCAGTAGTGGGAGACAGGGGGGATTCGGCAATCAGCCCCAGCATTTT. As protein: CASSGRQGGFGNQPQHF.

The chain links TRBV18 to TRBJ1-1; TRBD1 matches 7 bases. CDR1 is KGHSH, CDR2 LQKENI, per germline. The V gene end was trimmed by 1 base and the J gene end by 3 bases; junction bases not matched to a gene: 5. The CDR3 covers 15 residues. The CDR3 is CASSPQAGGDTEAFF. The CDR3 nucleotides read TGTGCCAGCTCACCACAGGCAGGGGGAGACACTGAAGCTTTCTTT.

V gene TRBV4-1 combines with J gene TRBJ1-5, with 8 bases aligning to TRBD1. V was pared by 3 bases and J by 0 bases, with 10 bases of the junction left unmatched. Germline loops: CDR1 MGHRA, CDR2 YSYEKL. The CDR3 runs to 18 residues. The CDR3 nucleotides are TGCGCCAGCAGCCATGGGTACGGGACAGGCTTTAGCAATCAGCCCCAGCATTTT. Protein sequence: CASSHGYGTGFSNQPQHF.

The rearrangement joins TRBV10-3 to TRBJ2-3; 8 bases align to TRBD2. This CDR3 region has 16 residues. The V gene's germline CDR1 is ENHRY and CDR2 SYGVKD. V was clipped by 3 bases and J by 0 bases; unmatched bases: 5. CDR3 in amino acids: CAISDFLAGSTDTQYF. CDR3 bases: TGTGCCATCAGTGATTTTCTAGCGGGTAGCACAGATACGCAGTATTTT.

This clone was seen a few times. The chain carries TRBV23-1 and TRBJ2-7, with D possibly matching TRBD1 (6 bases). TRBV23-1 is an ORF; its function is uncertain. This CDR3 has 15 amino acids. Trimming cost V 0 bases and J 2 bases, with 11 bases left between them. The CDR3 here is CASSQSPQGPYEQYF. The CDR3, as DNA: TGCGCCAGCAGTCAATCTCCCCAGGGGCCCTACGAGCAGTACTTC.

CDR3 amino acids: CASSQSRGLMGSTEAFF. DNA of the CDR3: TGCGCCAGCAGTCAATCTAGGGGACTCATGGGGAGCACTGAAGCTTTCTTT. This chain connects TRBV23-1 to TRBJ1-1; possible D gene TRBD1, 5 bases. TRBV23-1 counts as an open reading frame of uncertain function. CDR3 size: 17 residues. The V end lost 0 bases, the J end lost 4 bases, and 18 bases lay between the germline ends.

The chain combines TRBV30 with TRBJ2-1, with unresolved D. The germline V gene has CDR1 GTSNPN and CDR2 SVGIG (reference sequence). This CDR3 is built from 14 residues. Trimming shortened V by 0 bases and J by 0 bases, and 6 bases separated the two germline ends. The CDR3 is CAWSVSVSYNEQFF. CDR3 bases: TGTGCCTGGAGTGTTTCGGTCTCCTACAATGAGCAGTTCTTC.

The chain joins TRBV13 to TRBJ2-3; TRBD1 aligns across 8 bases. The CDR3 totals 16 residues. From germline, CDR1 is PRHDT and CDR2 FYEKMQ (reference sequence). Trimming cost V 4 bases and J 4 bases; bases outside gene matches: 10. CDR3: CASSSGTGGRSDTQYF. CDR3 nucleotide sequence: TGTGCCAGCAGCTCCGGGACAGGAGGCAGGTCAGATACGCAGTATTTT.

The V call is TRBV10-3, the J call TRBJ2-3, with TRBD2 as a possible D gene (6 bases). Per the germline V gene, CDR1 is ENHRY and CDR2 is SYGVKD. Trimming took off 3 bases at V and 3 bases at J, with 10 bases between the two ends. The CDR3 loop spans 14 amino acids. CDR3 in amino acids: CAISERLVTDTQYF. The CDR3 DNA follows: TGTGCCATCAGTGAAAGACTAGTAACAGATACGCAGTATTTT.

This chain joins TRBV28 and TRBJ2-5; D gene uncertain. This CDR3 contains 14 residues. Per the germline V gene, CDR1 is MDHEN and CDR2 is SYDVKM. V dropped 2 bases and J dropped 2 bases, with 9 bases sitting between them. CDR3 in DNA: TGTGCCAGCAGTTTAGAACAGTTTCAAGAGACCCAGTACTTC. Encoded protein: CASSLEQFQETQYF.

This chain uses TRBV16 with TRBJ2-3; 8 nucleotides agree with TRBD2. The V gene's germline CDR1 is KGHSY and CDR2 FQNENV. This CDR3 is 15 amino acids long. Trimming at V came to 7 bases and at J to 3 bases, leaving 9 bases not matched to a gene. The CDR3 DNA follows: TGTGCCAGCAACCATCCGGGACTAGGGACAGATACGCAGTATTTT. It encodes CASNHPGLGTDTQYF.

This chain connects TRBV7-9 to TRBJ2-1; the match to TRBD2 covers 14 bases. The V gene end was trimmed by 5 bases and the J gene end by 8 bases; junction bases not matched to a gene: 11. The CDR3 runs 17 residues. The germline gives CDR1 SEHNR, CDR2 FQNEAQ (reference sequence). CDR3 protein: CASSPGTSGGRRDEQFF. In DNA form, the CDR3 reads TGTGCCAGCAGCCCTGGGACTAGCGGGGGCCGAAGGGATGAGCAGTTCTTC.

The chain links TRBV3-1 (or the pseudogene TRBV3-2) to TRBJ2-3; 13 bases are a match to TRBD2. The germline V gene encodes CDR1 LGHDT and CDR2 YNNKEL (reference sequence). V dropped 3 bases and J dropped 4; count of bases not matched to a gene: 1. CDR3 length: 15 residues. This CDR3 reads CASSHTSGGADTQYF. As DNA, the CDR3 is TGTGCCAGCAGCCACACTAGCGGGGGGGCAGATACGCAGTATTTT.

CDR3 protein: CASGYDLNTEAFF. The CDR3 nucleotides read TGTGCTAGTGGCTATGACTTGAACACTGAAGCTTTCTTT. The chain carries TRBV12-5 and TRBJ1-1; D is unresolved. Looked up from germline, CDR1 is LGHNT and CDR2 is FRNRAP. This CDR3 region has 13 residues. Trimming stripped 6 bases from V and 0 bases from J, with 8 bases between.

The chain couples TRBV27 to TRBJ2-3; TRBD2 aligns across 7 bases. Per germline, CDR1 MNHEY and CDR2 SMNVEV (reference sequence). V trimming: 5 bases; J trimming: 5 bases; junction bases outside the gene matches: 13. The CDR3 runs 16 residues. The CDR3 DNA reads TGTGCCAGCAGTCCAGCCCCTGGCGGGAGTAGAGATACGCAGTATTTT. Its protein product is CASSPAPGGSRDTQYF.

This chain connects TRBV4-1 to TRBJ2-1; D is ambiguous. V gave up 0 bases and J gave up 8 bases, with 20 bases separating them. There are 17 residues in the CDR3. CDR1 and CDR2 (germline): MGHRA, YSYEKL. The CDR3 DNA reads TGCGCCAGCAGCCAAGATCGTCTGAGGCCGAGGAACCATGAGCAGTTCTTC. As protein: CASSQDRLRPRNHEQFF.

This clone was seen only once. This sequence joins TRBV19 and TRBJ2-1; 7 bases are a match to TRBD2. V was clipped by 4 bases and J by 12 bases; unmatched bases: 3. This CDR3 is 11 amino acids long. Germline V lookup: CDR1 LNHDA, CDR2 SQIVND (reference sequence). The CDR3 DNA follows: TGTGCCAGTAGTAAAGGCGGGGGGCAGTTCTTC. Its translation is CASSKGGGQFF. The full variable domain, its missing parts supplied by reference TRBV19 and TRBJ2-1, is DGGITQSPKYLFRKEGQNVTLSCEQNLNHDAMYWYRQDPGQGLRLIYYSQIVNDFQKGDIAEGYSVSREKKESFPLTVTSAQKNPTAFYLCASSKGGGQFFGPGTRLTVL.

This clone occurred a few times. The gene calls are TRBV5-1 and TRBJ1-2; 7 nucleotides line up with TRBD1. V was pared by 5 bases and J by 8 bases, with 12 bases of the junction left unmatched. CDR1 SGHRS and CDR2 YFSETQ come from the germline V gene. The CDR3 length is 14 residues. This CDR3 reads CASSRGGGQIGYTF. The CDR3, as DNA: TGCGCCAGCAGTCGCGGAGGGGGCCAGATAGGCTACACCTTC.

The V and J genes are TRBV7-9 and TRBJ1-4; D remains unclear. CDR3 length equals 12 residues. Germline CDR1 reads SEHNR; CDR2 reads FQNEAQ (reference sequence). Trimming removed 1 base at V and 8 bases at J, with 5 bases between. The DNA for the CDR3 is TGTGCCAGCAGCTTAGGGCTCGAAAAACTGTTTTTT. Translated, it gives CASSLGLEKLFF.

This clone was counted a few times. This same CDR3 is encoded by further DNA sequences in the sample. This chain joins TRBV7-3 and TRBJ2-7, with 8 nucleotides matching TRBD2. CDR1 is SGHTA and CDR2 is FQGTGA in the germline V gene. The CDR3 contains 13 residues. V gave up 3 bases and J gave up 3 bases; unmatched junction bases: 1. The CDR3 sequence: CASSFSGSYEQYF. CDR3 nucleotide sequence: TGTGCCAGCAGCTTCAGCGGGAGCTACGAGCAGTACTTC.

The CDR3 DNA follows: TGTGCCAGCATGGGCGGGCCTTTTAATCAGCCCCAGCATTTT. Its protein product is CASMGGPFNQPQHF. This sequence joins TRBV6-5 and TRBJ1-5; D gene uncertain. This CDR3 is built from 14 residues. The germline V gene encodes CDR1 MNHEY and CDR2 SVGAGI. Trimming left V 7 bases short and J 4 bases short, with 14 bases between.